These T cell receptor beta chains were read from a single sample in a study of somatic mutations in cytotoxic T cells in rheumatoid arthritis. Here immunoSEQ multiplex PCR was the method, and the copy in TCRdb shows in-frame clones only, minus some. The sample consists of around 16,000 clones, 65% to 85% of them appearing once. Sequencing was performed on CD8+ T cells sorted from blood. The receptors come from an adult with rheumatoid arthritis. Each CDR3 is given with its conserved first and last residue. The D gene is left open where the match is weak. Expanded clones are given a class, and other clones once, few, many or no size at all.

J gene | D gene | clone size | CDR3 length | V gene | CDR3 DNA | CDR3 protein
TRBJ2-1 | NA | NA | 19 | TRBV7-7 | TGTGCCAGCAGCCCTCTTGGGGTAGGGTATGAGTCCTTGGACAATGAGCAGTTCTTC | CASSPLGVGYESLDNEQFF
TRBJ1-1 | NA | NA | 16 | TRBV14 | TGTGCCAGCAGCCAAGTTGTTGGGACCTCGAACACTGAAGCTTTCTTT | CASSQVVGTSNTEAFF
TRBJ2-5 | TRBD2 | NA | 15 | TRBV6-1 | TGTGCCAGCAGTGAAGCTAGCGGGGGTGGAGAGACCCAGTACTTC | CASSEASGGGETQYF
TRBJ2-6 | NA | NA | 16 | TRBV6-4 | TGTGCCAGCAGTGAAAACAGCCTCTCTGGGGCCAACGTCCTGACTTTC | CASSENSLSGANVLTF
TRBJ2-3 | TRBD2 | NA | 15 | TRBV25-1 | TGTGCCAGCAGCGAAGGACTAGCGGGCCCCGTTACGCAGTATTTT | CASSEGLAGPVTQYF
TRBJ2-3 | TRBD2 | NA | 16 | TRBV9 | TGTGCCAGCAGCGGACCTAGCGGGGGGGCCGGAGATACGCAGTATTTT | CASSGPSGGAGDTQYF
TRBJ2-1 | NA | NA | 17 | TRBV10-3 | TGTGCCATCAGTGAGTCCGACTGGAGTAGCTCCTACAATGAGCAGTTCTTC | CAISESDWSSSYNEQFF
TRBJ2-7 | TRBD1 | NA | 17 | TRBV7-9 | TGTGCCAGCAGCTCCCTCACGGGACAGGGGGACCCCTACGAGCAGTACTTC | CASSSLTGQGDPYEQYF
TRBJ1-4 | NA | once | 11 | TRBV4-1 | TGCGCCAGCAGCCAAGGAGAAAAACTGTTTTTT | CASSQGEKLFF
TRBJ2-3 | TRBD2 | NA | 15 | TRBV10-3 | TGTGCCATCAGTGAGAGGCGGGGGGTCACAGATACGCAGTATTTT | CAISERRGVTDTQYF
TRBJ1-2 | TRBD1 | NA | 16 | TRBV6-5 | TGTGCCAGCAGTTACAGGGGGACAGGGGACCCCTATGGCTACACCTTC | CASSYRGTGDPYGYTF
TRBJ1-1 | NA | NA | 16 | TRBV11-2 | TGTGCCAGCAGCCCGTCCCCCAACGGCGTTAACACTGAAGCTTTCTTT | CASSPSPNGVNTEAFF
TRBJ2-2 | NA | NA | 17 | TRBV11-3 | TGTGCCAGCAGCAATCAGCGCGGCAGGGAGTACACCGGGGAGCTGTTTTTT | CASSNQRGREYTGELFF
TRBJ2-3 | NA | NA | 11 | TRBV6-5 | TGTGCCAGCACTTGGGCAGATACGCAGTATTTT | CASTWADTQYF
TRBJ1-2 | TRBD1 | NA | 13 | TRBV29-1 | TGCAGCGTTGAAGCAGGGGGCAACTATGGCTACACCTTC | CSVEAGGNYGYTF
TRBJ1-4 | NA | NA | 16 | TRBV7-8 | TGTGCCAGCAGCTTACGTGGGCTTACAACTAATGAAAAACTGTTTTTT | CASSLRGLTTNEKLFF
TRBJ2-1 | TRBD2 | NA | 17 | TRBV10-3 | TGTGCCATCAGTGACCCGTCGGGGGGATACGGTTGGGATGAGCAGTTCTTC | CAISDPSGGYGWDEQFF
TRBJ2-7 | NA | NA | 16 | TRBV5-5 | TGTGCCAGCAGCTTGGAGCTGAAGCTGAACCCCTACGAGCAGTACTTC | CASSLELKLNPYEQYF
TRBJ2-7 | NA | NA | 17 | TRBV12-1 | TGTGCCAGCAGCTTTACTCAAACCGGGTCTTTAACCTACGAGCAGTACTTC | CASSFTQTGSLTYEQYF
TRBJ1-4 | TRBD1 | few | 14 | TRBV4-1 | TGCGCCAGCAGCCAAGGGACAGGGAATGAAAAACTGTTTTTT | CASSQGTGNEKLFF
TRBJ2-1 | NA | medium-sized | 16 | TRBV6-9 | TGTGCCAGCAGTTATTCGCTGCCAGGGGCCTACAATGAGCAGTTCTTC | CASSYSLPGAYNEQFF
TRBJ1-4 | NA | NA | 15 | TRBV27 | TGTGCCAGCAGAAAGTGGGACCCACGTCACGAAAAACTGTTTTTT | CASRKWDPRHEKLFF
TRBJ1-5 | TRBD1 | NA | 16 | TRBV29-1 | TGCAGCGTTGATCCCCTAGGACAGGTCCCCGGCCAGCCCCAGCATTTT | CSVDPLGQVPGQPQHF
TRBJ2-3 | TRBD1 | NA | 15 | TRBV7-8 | TGTGCCAGCAGCCACAGGGGGAAGGGGACAGATACGCAGTATTTT | CASSHRGKGTDTQYF
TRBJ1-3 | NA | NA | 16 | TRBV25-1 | TGTGCCAGCAGTGAATATGGGCAGTACTCTGGAAACACCATATATTTT | CASSEYGQYSGNTIYF
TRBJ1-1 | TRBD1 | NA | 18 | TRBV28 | TGTGCCAGCAACGGGAGCCCGGGGACAGGGATTGGGATCACTGAAGCTTTCTTT | CASNGSPGTGIGITEAFF
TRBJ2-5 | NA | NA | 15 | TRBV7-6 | TGTGCCAGCAGCTTAGTGCTGGTCCCCACAGAGACCCAGTACTTC | CASSLVLVPTETQYF
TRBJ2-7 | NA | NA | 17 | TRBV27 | TGTGCCAGCAGTTTTGGTATGTCAGGGGAAAAACCCTACGAGCAGTACTTC | CASSFGMSGEKPYEQYF
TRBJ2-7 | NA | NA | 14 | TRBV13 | TGTGCCAGCAGCGCTAATCGCCGGAACTACGAGCAGTACTTC | CASSANRRNYEQYF
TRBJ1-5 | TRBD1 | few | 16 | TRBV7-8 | TGTGCCAGCAGCACCCGGGACAGGCTGAGCAATCAGCCCCAGCATTTT | CASSTRDRLSNQPQHF
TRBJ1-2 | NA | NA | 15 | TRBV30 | TGTGCCTGGAATGACCCTCTCTACAGGGCGGAGGGCTACACCTTC | CAWNDPLYRAEGYTF
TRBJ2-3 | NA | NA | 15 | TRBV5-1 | TGCGCCAGCAGCGTAGGACAGTTTCTCACAGATACGCAGTATTTT | CASSVGQFLTDTQYF
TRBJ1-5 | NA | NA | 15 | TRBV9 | TGTGCCAGCAGCGTAGGAGACAGGATCAATCAGCCCCAGCATTTT | CASSVGDRINQPQHF
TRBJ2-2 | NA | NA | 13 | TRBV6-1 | TGTGCCAGCAGTGAAGTAGGCACCGGGGAGCTGTTTTTT | CASSEVGTGELFF
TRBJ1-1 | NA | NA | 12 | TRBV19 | TGTGCCAGTAGTATGGGTCAGGTTGAAGCTTTCTTT | CASSMGQVEAFF
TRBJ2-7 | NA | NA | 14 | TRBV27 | TGTGCCAGCAGTCTCCAACAGGGCTCCTACGAGCAGTACTTC | CASSLQQGSYEQYF
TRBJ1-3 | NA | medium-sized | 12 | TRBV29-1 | TGCAGCGTGATGATCTCTGGAAACACCATATATTTT | CSVMISGNTIYF
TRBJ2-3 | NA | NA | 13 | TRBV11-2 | TGTGCCAGCAGCCCCATACCGGGAAGTTCGCAGTATTTT | CASSPIPGSSQYF
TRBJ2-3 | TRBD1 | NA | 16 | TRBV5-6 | TGTGCCAGCAGCTCCCCCTCTGGGACAGGCACAGATACGCAGTATTTT | CASSSPSGTGTDTQYF
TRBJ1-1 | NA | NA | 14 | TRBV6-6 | TGTGCCAGCACGGGCAGCTATATGAACACTGAAGCTTTCTTT | CASTGSYMNTEAFF
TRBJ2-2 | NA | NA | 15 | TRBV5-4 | TGTGCCAGCAGCGACCGGGACTCTGCGTCCGGGGAGCTGTTTTTT | CASSDRDSASGELFF
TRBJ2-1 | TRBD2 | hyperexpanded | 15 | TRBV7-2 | TGTGCCAGCAGTTCAGATAGCGGGGGGACCGATGAGCAGTTCTTC | CASSSDSGGTDEQFF
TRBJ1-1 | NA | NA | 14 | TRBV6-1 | TGTGCCAGCAGGCTACAGGGTATGAACACTGAAGCCTTCTTT | CASRLQGMNTEAFF
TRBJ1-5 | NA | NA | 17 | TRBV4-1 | TGCGCCAGCAGCCAAGATCTGGGAAGGGGGGGTGATCAGCCCCAGCATTTT | CASSQDLGRGGDQPQHF
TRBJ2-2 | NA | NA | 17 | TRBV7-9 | TGTGCCAGCAGCTTAGAAAACCCCGAGACCTACACCGGGGAGCTGTTTTTT | CASSLENPETYTGELFF
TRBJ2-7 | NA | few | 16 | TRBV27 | TGTGCCAGCAGTTTCATAGGGGCCACTACCCACTACGAGCAGTACTTC | CASSFIGATTHYEQYF
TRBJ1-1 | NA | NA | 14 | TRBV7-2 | TGTGCCAGCAGCTTAGGCCGAAGATCCACTGAAGCTTTCTTT | CASSLGRRSTEAFF
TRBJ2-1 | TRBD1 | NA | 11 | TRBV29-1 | TGCAGCGTGAGACAGGGGGGTGAGCAGTTCTTC | CSVRQGGEQFF
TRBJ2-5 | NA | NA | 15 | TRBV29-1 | TGCAGCGTTGGCGAAGGGGGGGGGCTTCGGGAGACCCAGTACTTC | CSVGEGGGLRETQYF
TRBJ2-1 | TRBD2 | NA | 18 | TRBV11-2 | TGTGCCAGCAGCCGTCTAGCGGGAGGGGTTAGCTCCTACAATGAGCAGTTCTTC | CASSRLAGGVSSYNEQFF
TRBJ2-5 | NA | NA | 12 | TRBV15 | TGTGCCACCAGCGTGACGGGGGAGACCCAGTACTTC | CATSVTGETQYF